Below, one TCR beta chain is given with its context. Its target is unknown. PCR used 60 Vbeta primers and 13 Jbeta primers. The data were produced by immunoSEQ multiplex PCR, yet TCRdb's version contains in-frame clones alone and is incomplete. The sample yields about 160,000 clones, roughly 83% seen once. The data derive from a study of cytomegalovirus exposure and HLA in healthy donors. General study points: Using the classifier, cytomegalovirus status was reportedly diagnosed with high specificity and sensitivity. A previous analysis found most TCR beta V segments productive roughly 87% or roughly 30% of the time.

The V gene end was trimmed by 0 bases and the J gene end by 5 bases; junction bases not matched to a gene: 11. The CDR3 extends over 17 amino acids. The germline gives CDR1 MGHRA, CDR2 YSYEKL. There were likely unrecorded immune exposures, though donors were nominally healthy when sampled. The rearrangement joins TRBV4-1 to TRBJ2-5; 8 bases are shared with TRBD2. The receptor was derived from a human donor in good health. The sequenced sample was PBMCs. CDR3: CASSQEQSGLVIETQYF. The CDR3 DNA sequence: TGCGCCAGCAGCCAAGAGCAGTCGGGACTAGTTATTGAGACCCAGTACTTC.